The T cell receptor beta chain described here comes from a study of blood T cell repertoires in COVID-19 (dated by TCRdb to the early 2020s). Describing the broader study: Samples covering the acute and convalescent phases of COVID-19 were provided by collaborators in the United States, Italy and Spain. The prospective study material was composed of cDNA or gDNA derived from T cells, B-cell-depleted T cells, or PBMCs. The dataset comprised deeply sampled blood TCRbeta repertoires from subjects exposed to, actively infected with, or recovered from COVID-19. A freely available public database, intended as a resource for researchers studying the immune response to SARS-CoV-2, is where the repertoires were released. Samples were obtained from the ongoing ImmuneRACE study (first 160 participants) and from approximately 1,200 subjects provided by 6 global collaborators. Sample metadata almost always included a de-identified subject ID, COVID-19 status, age in years and sex. Where HLA class I and class II types were available, the types were taken from metadata supplied by the sample provider, not from assay-based typing.

TCRbeta CDR3 regions were amplified from genomic DNA by means of the immunoSEQ Assay, a bias-controlled multiplex PCR. On the authors' methods: The number of nucleated cells in each sample was estimated from the amplification of reference gene primers within the assay. To quantify the absolute abundance of each unique TCRbeta CDR3 rearrangement, sequence reads were collapsed and filtered. For each sample, productive Simpson clonality was calculated as the square root of Simpson's diversity index over productive rearrangements. TCRdb carries this immuneACCESS record with in-frame sequences only. Its versions omit some clonotypes, under half of them owing to an unresolved V gene in the studies checked, with the rest unexplained. V, J and clone size were drawn from that table, and D and trimming were deduced from the DNA. The sample table holds approximately 50,000 clones, of which approximately 89% were seen once. The top ten clonotypes cover 3% to 3.5% of the sample.

The CDR3 starts with the cysteine, ends with the phenylalanine, and has 16 residues. This entry keeps only the CDR3 DNA: 48 bases, framed from base 1. Trimming leaves V shorter by 5 bases and J shorter by 3 bases, with the junction holding 5 bases beyond the gene matches. The CDR1 and CDR2 encoded by the germline V gene are SGHRS and YFSETQ. A remark on this clone: The target of this receptor is not known. Base qualities are not recorded, but no much larger clone differs from it by a single base.

Whole blood was collected in K2EDTA tubes by collaborating institutions according to the institutions' own protocols. For TCRbeta analysis, collaborator samples were shipped as frozen whole blood, as isolated PBMCs, or as DNA extracted from either sample type. What the work shows at the level of the full study, not this receptor alone: The quantity of clinical and demographic metadata differed by source and by participant and was supplied without curation.

The sample taken for sequencing was peripheral blood. The sequence derives from a human donor in a cohort sampled during active COVID-19. Recombination joined TRBV5-1 with TRBJ2-1; a stretch of 13 junction bases matches TRBD2. The base sequence is TGCGCCAGCAGTCAGGGACTAGCGGGAAACTACAATGAGCAGTTCTTC. Its translation reads: CASSQGLAGNYNEQFF.